Listed below are T cell receptor beta chains from one sample, sequenced in a study of regulatory T cells in long-lasting Graves disease. MiXCR, applied by TCRdb to the multiplex PCR reads, yields one record per CDR3 protein. The sample lists hundreds of thousands of distinct CDR3 sequences, about 16% occurring once. These data were likewise used in another study, on T cells in Graves' hyperthyroidism and ophthalmopathy.

The sample was peripheral blood mononuclear cells (PBMCs), taken at new diagnosis, from a patient treated with antithyroid drugs. These receptors were collected from a woman aged 40 to 65 with Graves disease. The CDR3 runs from the conserved cysteine through the conserved F or W. Part of the rows lack a size; the others show once, few, many or a class for expanded clones.

V,J,size,CDR3
TRBV2,TRBJ1-5,NA,CASTLDGGNQPQHF
TRBV2,TRBJ1-6,NA,CASTVSYNSPLHF
TRBV4-2,TRBJ2-3,many,CASRSRTSGFTDTQYF
TRBV5-1,TRBJ2-1,NA,CASSLRTSGGTYNEQFF
TRBV7-9,TRBJ2-3,NA,CASDPDTQYF
TRBV11-1,TRBJ2-7,few,CASSSNQGQYYEQYF
TRBV19,TRBJ1-1,NA,CASRSPHTGQGQSTAAAFF
TRBV7-8,TRBJ1-4,many,CASSWEAKAEKLFF
TRBV11-1,TRBJ1-1,many,CASSLESLTEAFF
TRBV30,TRBJ2-2,few,CAWSLRRAGELFF
TRBV6-1,TRBJ2-7,few,CASSKPGLAAYEQYF
TRBV3-1,TRBJ2-7,NA,CASNQMAAGGPTYEQYF
TRBV5-4,TRBJ2-7,once,CASSSGLEREQYF
TRBV27,TRBJ2-5,many,CASRTGALYQETQYF
TRBV10-3,TRBJ1-6,many,CAISEGTSNSPLHF
TRBV20-1,TRBJ2-1,NA,CSAARTSYYNEQFF
TRBV7-2,TRBJ2-7,many,CASSPLLAGTYEQYF
TRBV6-1,TRBJ1-1,many,CASSAYRGPNTEAFF
TRBV3-1,TRBJ1-1,many,CASSQTGQLMNTEAFF
TRBV7-7,TRBJ2-3,many,CASSLAGGSGDTQYF
TRBV25-1,TRBJ2-5,NA,CASSPLDREETQYF
TRBV9,TRBJ2-3,few,CASARLADMRDTQYF
TRBV28,TRBJ2-7,many,CVSSPPYTSGGRTYEQYF
TRBV19,TRBJ1-3,NA,CASSMVGTSGNTIYF
TRBV12-5,TRBJ2-7,many,CASGLVLNSRDRRSYEQYF
TRBV5-6,TRBJ1-1,few,CASSPSSGGRNTEAFF